The T cell receptor beta chain under discussion was sequenced for a study of blood T cell repertoires in COVID-19. Study overall: There were acute and convalescent COVID-19 samples, and they came from the United States, Italy and Spain. Sample material is recorded as cDNA or gDNA derived from T cells, B-cell-depleted T cells, or PBMCs.

The germline gives CDR1 SGHRS, CDR2 YFSETQ. This CDR3 is 14 amino acids long. Trimming removed 4 bases at V and 3 bases at J, with 11 bases between. In the original processing: Counts of nucleated cells, estimated from reference gene primer amplification, were obtained. Data came from immunoSEQ multiplex PCR; TCRdb stores just in-frame clones and leaves some out. That table supplies the V and J calls and clone size; D and trimming were determined from the DNA. The repertoire holds about 120,000 clones, with 90% as singletons. Patients at the Seattle site were enrolled during active infection and followed longitudinally.

The sequenced sample consisted of peripheral blood. The receptor's source is a woman in her sixties with COVID-19, enrolled during active disease. The chain carries TRBV5-1 and TRBJ1-3; D gene ambiguous. The CDR3: CASSRGEGGNTIYF. CDR3 sequence (DNA): TGCGCCAGCAGCCGCGGGGAGGGTGGAAACACCATATATTTT.